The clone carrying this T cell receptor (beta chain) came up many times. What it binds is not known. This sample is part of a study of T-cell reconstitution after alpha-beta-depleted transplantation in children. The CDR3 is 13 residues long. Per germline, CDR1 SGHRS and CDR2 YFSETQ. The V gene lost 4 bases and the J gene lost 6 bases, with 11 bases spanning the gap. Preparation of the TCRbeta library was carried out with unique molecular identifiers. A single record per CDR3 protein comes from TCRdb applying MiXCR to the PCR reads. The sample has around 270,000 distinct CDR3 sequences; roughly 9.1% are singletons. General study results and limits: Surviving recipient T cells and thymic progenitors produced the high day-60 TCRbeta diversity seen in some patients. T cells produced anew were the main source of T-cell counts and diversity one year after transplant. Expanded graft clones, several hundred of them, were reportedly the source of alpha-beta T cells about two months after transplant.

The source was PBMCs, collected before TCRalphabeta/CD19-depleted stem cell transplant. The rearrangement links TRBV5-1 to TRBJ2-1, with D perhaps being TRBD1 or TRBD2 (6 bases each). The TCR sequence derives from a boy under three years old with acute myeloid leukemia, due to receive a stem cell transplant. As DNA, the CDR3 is TGCGCCAGCAGCGGGGGGCCTCCCAATGAGCAGTTCTTC. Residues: CASSGGPPNEQFF. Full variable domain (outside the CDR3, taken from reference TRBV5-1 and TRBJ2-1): KAGVTQTPRYLIKTRGQQVTLSCSPISGHRSVSWYQQTPGQGLQFLFEYFSETQRNKGNFPGRFSGRQFSNSRSEMNVSTLELGDSALYLCASSGGPPNEQFFGPGTRLTVL.